This T cell receptor (beta chain) comes out of a study of cytomegalovirus exposure and HLA in healthy donors. The PCR had 60 Vbeta and 13 Jbeta primers. Produced via immunoSEQ multiplex PCR; TCRdb's table is partial and in-frame only. The sample consists of approximately 84,000 clones, approximately 69% of them appearing once. The CDR3 runs 17 residues. V shed 2 bases and J 0 bases; nucleotides not matched to a gene: 6. Germline CDR1 is MNHNS and CDR2 is SASEGT. The receptor's source is a man aged 40-50 years in good health and CMV-seropositive. Sequenced material: PBMCs. The genes are TRBV6-1 and TRBJ2-1, with 8 bases that match TRBD2. CDR3 DNA sequence: TGTGCCAGCAGTGAACTAGCGGGTTCGAGCTCCTACAATGAGCAGTTCTTC. Translated, it gives CASSELAGSSSYNEQFF.